This T cell receptor beta chain stems from a study of brain metastases from non-small cell lung cancer. This clone came up once. The length of the CDR3 is 14 residues. Trimming pared 3 bases from V and 0 bases from J, leaving 9 bases between. Germline V CDR1 and CDR2: KGHSH, LQKENI. Only in-frame clones appear in the TCRdb table, and some are missing; sequencing was by immunoSEQ multiplex PCR. Of 1,600 or so clones in the sample, approximately 95% were seen once. Sequences were obtained from tissue from a brain metastasis. The chain combines TRBV18 with TRBJ2-7; tentative D call: TRBD2 (5 bases). This clonotype was obtained from a donor at least 40 years old with non-small cell lung cancer. The CDR3 DNA reads as TGTGCCAGCTCACCTCACCGGGACTCCTACGAGCAGTACTTC. Residues: CASSPHRDSYEQYF.